This TCR beta chain was sequenced in a study of blood T cells in healthy people across ages. Whole-study findings and limits: Without sorted subsets, naive and antigen-experienced compartments could not be conclusively compared. The study lacked donor CMV status, which possibly confounded expanded clonotype changes.

Regarding this clonotype: No antigen is known for it.

Then a second PCR, running about 7 to 11 cycles, was carried out with a sample-barcoded 5' primer and a J-beta primer mix. TCRdb used MiXCR to reprocess the 5' RACE reads, holding one entry per CDR3 protein. The sample yields 1.5 million to 2 million distinct CDR3 sequences, roughly 52% seen once. Trimming at V came to 0 bases and at J to 5 bases, leaving 13 bases not matched to a gene. Germline-derived CDR1 and CDR2 are MNHEY and SVGEGT. The CDR3 sequence is 18 residues long. Roughly 9.5 milliliters of peripheral blood were drawn from each donor into EDTA-treated tubes. V gene TRBV6-2 or TRBV6-3 combines with J gene TRBJ1-5, with 7 bases matching TRBD1. The source of this sequence is a woman between 40 and 55 years old in good health. Input material: blood. The CDR3 spells CASSYSWRQGGRDQPQHF. The DNA of the CDR3 is TGTGCCAGCAGTTACTCGTGGAGACAGGGTGGAAGAGATCAGCCCCAGCATTTT.